The entry below describes one T cell receptor beta chain. The sample belongs to a study of cytomegalovirus exposure and HLA in healthy donors. Study background: Around 180 million T cells yielded some 120 million unique TCR beta sequences in earlier analysis. Among the 398 donors who were genotyped, around 77% fell in the genetic ancestry cluster that is associated with self-reported Caucasian donors.

The study ran its PCR with 60 Vbeta and 13 Jbeta primers. The protocol was immunoSEQ multiplex PCR, while the TCRdb copy is restricted to in-frame clones and leaves out a portion. This sample carries 100,000 to 150,000 clones, approximately 80% of them seen once, and the ten largest clones take less than 2%. The V gene lost 0 bases and the J gene lost 6 bases, with 11 bases spanning the gap. Germline CDR1 MRHNA, CDR2 SNTAGT. The CDR3 contains 15 residues. Input material: PBMCs. The clonotype originates from a man aged 45-65 years in good health and CMV-seronegative. The chain recombines TRBV6-4 with TRBJ2-2, with D tentatively TRBD1 (5 bases). CDR3 bases: TGTGCCAGCAGTGACTCCCCCAGGGCCGCCGGGGAGCTGTTTTTT. It translates to CASSDSPRAAGELFF.